These 21 T cell receptor beta chains came from one sample sequenced in a study of CD8+CD57+ T cells in acquired aplastic anemia. The use of genomic DNA as template underpinned the TCR beta VDJ and CDR3 profiling. TCRdb ran MiXCR on the reads and lists one entry per CDR3 protein. Counted here are 100,000 to 150,000 distinct CDR3 sequences, about 40% occurring once; the ten biggest clones make up about 2.7%. Patients chosen for sequencing had CD8+CD57+ cells that had expanded, as shown by flow cytometry. Input material: sorted CD4+, CD8+, or CD8+CD57+ T cells (not recorded which) from PBMCs. The receptors shown here come from a human donor with aplastic anemia.

At least ten counts were recorded for this clonotype. The chain combines TRBV19 with TRBJ1-3, with 7 positions matching TRBD1. With 4 bases clipped from V and 3 bases from J, the junction kept 9 bases outside the gene matches. This CDR3 region has 16 residues. In germline, CDR1 is LNHDA, CDR2 SQIVND (reference sequence). Here the CDR3 reads CASSTTGNGHGNTIYF. Here the CDR3 DNA reads TGTGCCAGTAGTACGACAGGGAACGGTCATGGAAACACCATATATTTT.

This rearrangement joins TRBV19 to TRBJ1-2, with no clear D. The CDR3 spans 13 residues. Per germline, CDR1 LNHDA and CDR2 SQIVND (reference sequence). The V gene lost 5 bases and the J gene lost 4 bases, with 11 bases spanning the gap. CDR3 loop: CASSLGASYGYTF. CDR3 in DNA: TGTGCCAGTAGTCTAGGTGCAAGCTATGGCTACACCTTC.

The gene calls are TRBV7-9 and TRBJ2-7; D gene unclear. This CDR3 has 15 residues. Trimming took 2 bases from V and 4 from J, leaving 15 bases between them. Germline V lookup: CDR1 SEHNR, CDR2 FQNEAQ (reference sequence). DNA of the CDR3: TGTGCCAGCAGCTTATTAAAGGGTTCAAGGTACGAGCAGTACTTC. Translation: CASSLLKGSRYEQYF.

The sample holds many counts of this clonotype. This chain links TRBV6-1 with TRBJ2-1, with 9 positions matching TRBD2. This CDR3 is 12 amino acids long. From germline, CDR1 is MNHNS and CDR2 SASEGT. The V segment lost 8 bases and the J segment 9 bases; nucleotides outside the gene matches: 5. CDR3 loop: CASSAGGREQFF. CDR3 in DNA: TGTGCCAGCTCCGCGGGGGGGCGTGAGCAGTTCTTC.

This chain uses TRBV5-6 with TRBJ1-2; 8 bases align to TRBD1. The J segment lost 4 bases and the V segment lost 4 bases, leaving 9 bases of the junction unmatched. Germline CDR1 is SGHDT and CDR2 is YYEEEE. CDR3 size: 15 residues. CDR3 nucleotides: TGTGCCAGCAGCCCAGGGACAGGACCAATCTATGGCTACACCTTC. Its translation: CASSPGTGPIYGYTF.

This clonotype was picked up a small number of times. V gene TRBV3-1 combines with J gene TRBJ2-1; TRBD2 might be the D (6 bases). V was trimmed by 0 bases and J by 1 base, leaving 10 bases between them. Germline CDR1 and CDR2: LGHDT and YNNKEL (reference sequence). The CDR3 consists of 16 residues. The CDR3 reads CASSQELAVSYNEQFF. The CDR3 nucleotides are TGTGCCAGCAGCCAAGAGTTAGCGGTGTCCTACAATGAGCAGTTCTTC.

This clonotype was observed a handful of times. V usage is TRBV7-2 and J usage is TRBJ1-5; 7 nucleotides line up with TRBD1. Germline V gene sequence: CDR1 SGHTA, CDR2 FQGNSA. This CDR3 contains 16 residues. Trimming removed 0 bases from V and 6 bases from J; junction bases left unmatched: 8. CDR3 nucleotide sequence: TGTGCCAGCAGCTTAGCCGGGGGAGGGGGCGGTCAGCCCCAGCATTTT. Protein product: CASSLAGGGGGQPQHF.

Many counts were recorded for this clonotype. The gene calls are TRBV20-1 and TRBJ2-3, with 7 positions matching TRBD2. Germline V gene sequence: CDR1 DFQATT, CDR2 SNEGSKA (reference sequence). The CDR3 has 14 residues. V gave up 7 bases and J gave up 2 bases; unmatched junction bases: 9. CDR3 DNA sequence: TGCAGTGGAATCGGGGGGTCCTTCACAGATACGCAGTATTTT. Translation: CSGIGGSFTDTQYF.

The V call is TRBV7-9, the J call TRBJ2-2, with D uncertain. Between the trimmed V and J ends, which lost 2 bases and 1 base, there was a span of 8 bases. CDR1 is SEHNR and CDR2 is FQNEAQ in the germline V gene (reference sequence). The CDR3 length is 15 residues. The CDR3 region is CASSLTSLNTGELFF. CDR3 DNA: TGTGCCAGCAGCTTAACAAGCCTGAACACCGGGGAGCTGTTTTTT.

Concerning this clonotype: This may come from a read error, since a much larger clone is one base off. J is TRBJ1-4 and V is TRBV5-1; D is ambiguous. CDR3 length: 14 residues. Trimming cost V 4 bases and J 7 bases, with 14 bases left between them. The germline CDR1 and CDR2 sequences are SGHRS and YFSETQ. The CDR3 DNA reads as TGCGCCAGCAGCCGGGTGGAGGTTAGTGAAAAACTGTTTTTT. Residues: CASSRVEVSEKLFF.

V and J are TRBV4-2 and TRBJ2-1; D gene ambiguous. Germline CDR1 reads LGHNA; CDR2 reads YNFKEQ. Between the trimmed V and J ends, which lost 4 bases and 4 bases, there was a span of 14 bases. CDR3 size: 15 residues. This CDR3 reads CASSPQLAPYNEQFF. CDR3 in DNA: TGTGCCAGCAGCCCCCAATTGGCGCCTTACAATGAGCAGTTCTTC.

The chain links TRBV2 to TRBJ2-1; D uncertain. V shed 6 bases and J shed 8 bases, with 14 bases lying between them. Per germline, CDR1 SNHLY and CDR2 FYNNEI. The CDR3 has 13 amino acids. The CDR3, as DNA: TGTGCCAGCAGCCTAGATTTGACGCATGAGCAGTTCTTC. This encodes CASSLDLTHEQFF.

This clonotype was observed many times. The chain combines TRBV20-1 with TRBJ1-1; 7 bases agree with TRBD1. The V segment lost 6 bases and the J segment 1 base; nucleotides outside the gene matches: 11. The CDR3 sequence is 15 residues long. Germline V gene lookup returns CDR1 DFQATT and CDR2 SNEGSKA (reference sequence). This CDR3 is CSALPGQLRNTEAFF. The CDR3 DNA reads as TGCAGTGCCCTCCCGGGACAGTTAAGGAACACTGAAGCTTTCTTT.

This clonotype was detected ten times or more. The rearrangement joins TRBV2 to TRBJ1-5, with unresolved D. CDR3 length: 12 amino acids. V lost 2 bases and J lost 6, with 5 bases in between. Germline V lookup: CDR1 SNHLY, CDR2 FYNNEI. CDR3 in DNA: TGTGCCAGCAGTGAATCGATTCAGCCCCAGCATTTT. Amino acids: CASSESIQPQHF.

The chain employs TRBV4-2 and TRBJ1-1, with D perhaps TRBD1 (6 bases). Germline V gives CDR1 LGHNA, CDR2 YNFKEQ. V was pared by 5 bases and J by 9 bases, with 16 bases between. The length of the CDR3 is 13 residues. This chain's CDR3 is CASSARPRDKAFF. In DNA, the CDR3 is TGTGCCAGCAGCGCTCGGCCCCGGGACAAAGCTTTCTTT.

As concerns this clonotype: Possible read error: a much larger clone is one base away. The CDR3 nucleotides are TGCGCCAGCAGCTCCCACCTGTCAGGAATGAACACTGAAGCTTTCTTT. This codes for CASSSHLSGMNTEAFF. This sequence joins TRBV5-1 and TRBJ1-1; D not certain. V was clipped by 3 bases and J by 0 bases, with 15 bases between them. From germline, CDR1 is SGHRS and CDR2 YFSETQ. This CDR3 region has 16 residues.

On this clonotype: At one of its ends the junction is not consistent with the germline gene, which may arise from a read error. This chain uses TRBV15 with TRBJ1-4; D perhaps matches TRBD1 (5 bases). CDR1 is LNHNV, CDR2 YYDKDF, per germline (reference sequence). This CDR3 comprises 16 residues. The CDR3 nucleotides read TGTGCCGCCAGCAGAGATCTTGGGGGGGTCGGTGAAAAACTGTTTTTT. Protein product: CAASRDLGGVGEKLFF.

This clonotype was seen repeatedly, ten times or more. The chain joins TRBV7-8 to TRBJ1-3, with TRBD1 identical over 9 bases. Germline V gene sequence: CDR1 SGHVS, CDR2 FQNEAQ. V shed 0 bases and J 3 bases; nucleotides not matched to a gene: 3. The CDR3 consists of 16 residues. The CDR3 nucleotides read TGTGCCAGCAGCTTAGCAACAGGGGGCTTTGGAAACACCATATATTTT. Translation: CASSLATGGFGNTIYF.

The chain is built from TRBV20-1 and TRBJ2-3; D unresolved. CDR1 is DFQATT, CDR2 SNEGSKA, per germline (reference sequence). The CDR3 has 11 residues. The germline V and J ends were trimmed by 0 bases and 15 bases, with 13 bases remaining between them. CDR3 loop: CSARDVKGTYF. The CDR3 region has the DNA TGCAGTGCTAGAGATGTCAAGGGTACTTATTTT.

Details on this clonotype: Without the conserved terminal phenylalanine or tryptophan, this CDR3 likely stems from a read error. The chain recombines TRBV4-2 with TRBJ1-6; D is possibly TRBD1 (6 bases). The CDR3 has 17 amino acids. The germline V gene encodes CDR1 LGHNA and CDR2 YNFKEQ. The CDR3 here is CASSQRQDDSYNSSLHL. The CDR3 region has the DNA TGTGCCAGCAGCCAACGACAGGACGACTCCTATAATTCATCCCTCCACCTT.

Ten or more counts support this clonotype. The chain has TRBV5-5 and TRBJ1-2; D is unresolved. Germline V gives CDR1 SGHKS, CDR2 YYEKEE (reference sequence). V dropped 4 bases and J dropped 3 bases, with 10 bases sitting between them. This CDR3 region has 13 residues. The CDR3 region has the DNA TGTGCCAGCAGCCCAGACGCATACTATGGCTACACCTTC. Translating it yields CASSPDAYYGYTF. The variable domain in full, with the rest retrieved from reference TRBV5-5 and TRBJ1-2, is DAGVTQSPTHLIKTRGQQVTLRCSPISGHKSVSWYQQVLGQGPQFIFQYYEKEERGRGNFPDRFSARQFPNYSSELNVNALLLGDSALYLCASSPDAYYGYTFGSGTRLTVV.